The 27 T cell receptor beta chains listed next were all sequenced from one sample in a study of blood T cell repertoires in COVID-19. Data came from immunoSEQ multiplex PCR; TCRdb stores just in-frame clones and leaves some out. Of about 350,000 clones listed, roughly 89% are singletons. Source material: peripheral blood. Receptor source: a woman aged 60-70 years with COVID-19, enrolled during active disease.

Here the CDR3 reads CASTGQYTGELFF. DNA of the CDR3: TGTGCCAGCACGGGACAGTACACCGGGGAGCTGTTTTTT. V is TRBV28 and J is TRBJ2-2; the match to TRBD1 covers 7 bases. Germline CDR1 reads MDHEN; CDR2 reads SYDVKM. The CDR3 has 13 residues. The V and J ends lost 7 bases and 3 bases, in that order; junction bases with no gene match: 2.

The V and J genes are TRBV4-1 and TRBJ2-7, with 8 bases aligning to TRBD2. The germline gives CDR1 MGHRA, CDR2 YSYEKL. V lost 4 bases, J lost 5 bases, and 10 bases stayed unmatched. This CDR3 spans 15 amino acids. CDR3 protein: CASSPRGAGGHEQYF. CDR3 in DNA: TGCGCCAGCAGCCCCCGGGGGGCGGGGGGCCACGAGCAGTACTTC.

The chain combines TRBV3-1 (or the pseudogene TRBV3-2) with TRBJ2-5; 15 nucleotides align to TRBD2. Germline CDR1 LGHDT, CDR2 YNNKEL (reference sequence). After removal of 4 bases from V and 5 bases from J, the junction contained 8 bases not matched to a gene. This CDR3 contains 17 residues. Written as DNA, the CDR3 is TGTGCCAGCAGCCGTCCGGGACTAGCGGGGGGTTTGGAGACCCAGTACTTC. Translating it yields CASSRPGLAGGLETQYF.

This chain links TRBV12-2 with TRBJ1-5; the table's D call TRBD1 went unverified against the DNA. TRBV12-2 is a listed pseudogene. This CDR3 has 16 amino acids. The CDR3 bases are TGTGCAAGTCGCTTATTTCGAGGACAGAGCAATCAGCCCCAGCATTTT. Protein: CASRLFRGQSNQPQHF.

The chain couples TRBV27 to TRBJ2-7; 9 nucleotides line up with TRBD2. This CDR3 comprises 19 residues. CDR1 and CDR2 from the germline V gene are MNHEY and SMNVEV (reference sequence). V gave up 2 bases and J gave up 0 bases; unmatched junction bases: 14. CDR3 in DNA: TGTGCCAGCAGTTTAGGCCTAGGTAGCGGGGGCAGAGGCTCCTACGAGCAGTACTTC. Its protein is CASSLGLGSGGRGSYEQYF.

V gene TRBV6-5 combines with J gene TRBJ1-2, with a possible D match to TRBD1 (6 bases). V was clipped by 5 bases and J by 5 bases, with 18 bases between them. From germline, CDR1 is MNHEY and CDR2 SVGAGI. The CDR3 totals 15 residues. The CDR3 DNA sequence: TGTGCCAGCAGTCGGACAAGGGACAACGCTTATGGCTACACCTTC. The encoded protein is CASSRTRDNAYGYTF.

V usage is TRBV2 and J usage is TRBJ2-5, with TRBD2 matching 8 bases. The CDR3 spans 14 residues. Per the germline V gene, CDR1 is SNHLY and CDR2 is FYNNEI. Losses at the gene ends were 4 bases for V and 2 bases for J; bases not matched to a gene: 3. The chain's CDR3 is CASSVGTRQETQYF. CDR3 bases: TGTGCCAGCAGTGTAGGGACTAGACAAGAGACCCAGTACTTC.

The J gene is TRBJ1-5, the V gene TRBV11-2, with D possibly being TRBD1 (5 bases). CDR1 is SGHAT and CDR2 is FQNNGV in the germline V gene. The CDR3 length is 14 residues. V was shortened by 6 bases and J by 3 bases, with 12 bases between the two germline ends. The CDR3 here is CASSPDSSNQPQHF. The CDR3 DNA is TGTGCCAGCAGTCCTGACAGCTCCAATCAGCCCCAGCATTTT.

The table lists this clone with a few counts. This rearrangement joins TRBV2 to TRBJ2-7; 8 bases agree with TRBD1. Trimming cost V 3 bases and J 4 bases; bases outside gene matches: 2. Looked up from germline, CDR1 is SNHLY and CDR2 is FYNNEI. This CDR3 is built from 13 residues. The CDR3 DNA reads TGTGCCAGCAGTGACCACAGGGGGTACGAGCAGTACTTC. Amino acids: CASSDHRGYEQYF.

The chain is built from TRBV28 and TRBJ1-4, with D possibly TRBD1 on 6 matching bases. From germline, CDR1 is MDHEN and CDR2 SYDVKM. The CDR3 is 15 residues long. Deletions cut 8 bases from V and 0 bases from J, with 13 bases between. The CDR3 nucleotides read TGTGCCAGCTCAACAGGGCTCGCAACTAATGAAAAACTGTTTTTT. Translation gives CASSTGLATNEKLFF.

The chain is built from TRBV19 and TRBJ1-1; D is ambiguous. The germline V and J ends were trimmed by 3 bases and 3 bases, with 8 bases remaining between them. The CDR3 length is 13 residues. CDR1 LNHDA and CDR2 SQIVND come from the germline V gene (reference sequence). The CDR3 DNA reads TGTGCCAGTAGTATCGTGAGGTACACTGAAGCTTTCTTT. Translating gives CASSIVRYTEAFF. The whole variable domain, filled in from reference TRBV19 and TRBJ1-1, reads DGGITQSPKYLFRKEGQNVTLSCEQNLNHDAMYWYRQDPGQGLRLIYYSQIVNDFQKGDIAEGYSVSREKKESFPLTVTSAQKNPTAFYLCASSIVRYTEAFFGQGTRLTVV.

J is TRBJ2-5 and V is TRBV5-1, with 12 bases fitting TRBD2. The CDR3 consists of 16 residues. V lost 3 bases, J lost 2 bases, and 5 bases stayed unmatched. CDR1 and CDR2 from the germline V gene are SGHRS and YFSETQ. The CDR3 bases are TGCGCCAGCAGCTCCTTACTAGCGGGGGGACAAGAGACCCAGTACTTC. This gives the protein CASSSLLAGGQETQYF.

The chain has TRBV27 and TRBJ2-7, with D possibly TRBD2 on 6 matching bases. The V gene's germline CDR1 is MNHEY and CDR2 SMNVEV (reference sequence). This CDR3 contains 15 residues. Trimming pared 1 base from V and 0 bases from J, leaving 10 bases between. CDR3 protein: CASSLYGRSSYEQYF. The CDR3 coding sequence is TGTGCCAGCAGTTTATATGGGAGGAGCTCCTACGAGCAGTACTTC.

This chain uses TRBV10-2 with TRBJ1-2, with 8 nucleotides matching TRBD1. The CDR3 consists of 14 residues. The V and J ends lost 5 bases and 5 bases, in that order; junction bases with no gene match: 7. Looked up from germline, CDR1 is WSHSY and CDR2 is SAAADI. This CDR3 reads CASSSDRGVYGYTF. The DNA of the CDR3 is TGCGCCAGCAGTTCCGACAGGGGAGTTTATGGCTACACCTTC.

This clone was observed once. The genes are TRBV14 and TRBJ1-1, with TRBD1 as a possible D gene (6 bases). The CDR3 spans 15 residues. Germline CDR1 and CDR2: SGHDN and FVKESK. V lost 1 base to trimming and J lost 4 bases, with 13 bases between them. CDR3 loop: CASSQVTGWGTEAFF. The CDR3 DNA is TGTGCCAGCAGCCAAGTCACAGGGTGGGGCACTGAAGCTTTCTTT.

In its sample, this clone was seen once. The rearrangement links TRBV27 to TRBJ1-2; D gene uncertain. The germline V gene has CDR1 MNHEY and CDR2 SMNVEV (reference sequence). The CDR3 totals 15 residues. V was clipped by 6 bases and J by 2 bases, with 16 bases between them. CDR3 sequence reads: CASSLAAGMNYGYTF. The CDR3 DNA follows: TGTGCCAGCAGCCTCGCCGCGGGGATGAACTATGGCTACACCTTC.

The genes are TRBV5-4 and TRBJ2-2, with no clear D. V lost 5 bases and J 0 bases, leaving 11 bases between the germline ends. The CDR3 is 15 amino acids. Germline loops: CDR1 SGHNT, CDR2 YYREEE (reference sequence). This CDR3 is CASRPSPSNTGELFF. The DNA of the CDR3 is TGTGCCAGCAGACCTAGTCCATCGAACACCGGGGAGCTGTTTTTT.

The chain combines TRBV7-9 with TRBJ2-3, with D possibly TRBD1 on 5 matching bases. The CDR3 is made up of 15 amino acids. Per germline, CDR1 SEHNR and CDR2 FQNEAQ (reference sequence). Deletions cut 1 base from V and 2 bases from J, with 10 bases between. The CDR3 reads CASSLEGVPTDTQYF. In DNA form, the CDR3 reads TGTGCCAGCAGCTTAGAAGGGGTCCCCACAGATACGCAGTATTTT.

V usage is TRBV6-1 and J usage is TRBJ1-5; D is unclear. Germline V gene data show CDR1 as MNHNS and CDR2 as SASEGT. This CDR3 region has 16 residues. Trimming cost V 3 bases and J 1 base, with 13 bases left between them. DNA for the CDR3: TGTGCCAGCAGTGAGGCGGCAGTTCGAAGCAATCAGCCCCAGCATTTT. Translating it yields CASSEAAVRSNQPQHF.

The rearrangement uses TRBV6-5 and TRBJ1-1; 8 bases line up with TRBD1. CDR1 is MNHEY and CDR2 is SVGAGI in the germline V gene. The V segment lost 0 bases and the J segment 6 bases; nucleotides outside the gene matches: 9. The CDR3 loop spans 16 amino acids. CDR3 in amino acids: CASSYSPGQGRAEAFF. DNA of the CDR3: TGTGCCAGCAGTTACTCTCCCGGACAGGGACGCGCTGAAGCTTTCTTT.

A note on this clone: At the DNA level, this CDR3 is encoded by other sequences in the same sample as well. The chain employs TRBV5-4 and TRBJ2-1; tentative D call: TRBD2 (6 bases). The V end lost 2 bases, the J end lost 1 base, and 13 bases lay between the germline ends. CDR3 length equals 16 residues. CDR1 is SGHNT, CDR2 YYREEE, per germline (reference sequence). The CDR3 is CASSLGQGGSYNEQFF. CDR3 DNA: TGTGCCAGCAGCTTAGGGCAGGGAGGTTCCTACAATGAGCAGTTCTTC.

This chain links TRBV6-5 with TRBJ2-7; no clear D gene. With 2 bases removed from V and 5 bases from J, the gap between germline ends came to 13 bases. The CDR3 runs 14 residues. CDR1 and CDR2 (germline): MNHEY, SVGAGI. CDR3 in DNA: TGTGCCAGCAGTTACAGCTTAGGCCGGGACGAGCAGTACTTC. Translation gives CASSYSLGRDEQYF.

The V call is TRBV19, the J call TRBJ2-4, with TRBD2 identical over 13 bases. V dropped 6 bases and J dropped 0; count of bases not matched to a gene: 11. Germline CDR1 is LNHDA and CDR2 is SQIVND (reference sequence). The CDR3 has 19 residues. The CDR3 DNA reads as TGTGCCAGTAGGACGACAGGACTAGCGGGGGCCGAAGCCAAAAACATTCAGTACTTC. Translated, it gives CASRTTGLAGAEAKNIQYF.

This chain connects TRBV25-1 to TRBJ1-3, with TRBD1 matching over 12 bases. Losses at the gene ends were 2 bases for V and 4 bases for J; bases not matched to a gene: 6. The CDR3 spans 17 residues. The V gene's germline CDR1 is MGHDK and CDR2 SYGVNS. The CDR3 here is CASSEGTGGAAGNTIYF. CDR3 coding DNA: TGTGCCAGCAGTGAAGGGACAGGGGGCGCAGCCGGAAACACCATATATTTT.

The chain couples TRBV28 to TRBJ1-1, with 7 bases identical to TRBD1. The CDR3 contains 15 residues. CDR1 and CDR2 (germline): MDHEN, SYDVKM. V lost 3 bases to trimming and J lost 1 base; unmatched junction nucleotides: 5. The CDR3 DNA follows: TGTGCCAGCAGTTTCGCCGACAGGGCGAACACTGAAGCTTTCTTT. Translating gives CASSFADRANTEAFF.

The chain has TRBV27 and TRBJ2-1, with D perhaps TRBD1 (7 bases). Germline V lookup: CDR1 MNHEY, CDR2 SMNVEV (reference sequence). The CDR3 consists of 13 residues. Trimming took off 2 bases at V and 8 bases at J, with 10 bases between the two ends. CDR3: CASSLGGGDEQFF. CDR3 in DNA: TGTGCCAGCAGTTTAGGAGGGGGCGATGAGCAGTTCTTC.

The chain couples TRBV7-2 to TRBJ1-4; perhaps TRBD1 as D (6 bases). From germline, CDR1 is SGHTA and CDR2 FQGNSA. The V and J ends lost 5 bases and 0 bases respectively, with 13 bases between them. The CDR3 contains 16 residues. DNA for the CDR3: TGTGCCAGCAGCCCTGGACAGACTACAACTAATGAAAAACTGTTTTTT. It translates to CASSPGQTTTNEKLFF.